The TCR beta chain described here comes from a study of molecular identifiers for immune sequencing clone quantification. Previously described methods with listed TCR primers produced the bulk TCR libraries. TCRdb analysed the PCR reads with MiXCR anew, one entry per CDR3 protein. The sample lists roughly 100,000 distinct CDR3 sequences, 30% to 45% occurring once. This clonotype was observed a few times. The sequence was obtained from a human donor in good health. Some libraries in this study had Jurkat cell RNA spiked in. The sequenced sample was naive CD8+ T cells from blood, with Jurkat cell RNA spiked in. Subset indicated: FACS-sorted CD8+CD4-CCR7+CD45RA+ naive T cells.

The CDR3 here is CASSQWTGSYNEQFF. CDR3 bases: TGTGCCAGCAGCCAGTGGACAGGGAGTTACAATGAGCAGTTCTTC. The J gene is TRBJ2-1, the V gene TRBV14; 8 nucleotides line up with TRBD1. Germline trimming cut 3 bases from V and 4 bases from J; bases unmatched to any gene: 5. CDR1 SGHDN and CDR2 FVKESK come from the germline V gene. The CDR3 sequence is 15 residues long.